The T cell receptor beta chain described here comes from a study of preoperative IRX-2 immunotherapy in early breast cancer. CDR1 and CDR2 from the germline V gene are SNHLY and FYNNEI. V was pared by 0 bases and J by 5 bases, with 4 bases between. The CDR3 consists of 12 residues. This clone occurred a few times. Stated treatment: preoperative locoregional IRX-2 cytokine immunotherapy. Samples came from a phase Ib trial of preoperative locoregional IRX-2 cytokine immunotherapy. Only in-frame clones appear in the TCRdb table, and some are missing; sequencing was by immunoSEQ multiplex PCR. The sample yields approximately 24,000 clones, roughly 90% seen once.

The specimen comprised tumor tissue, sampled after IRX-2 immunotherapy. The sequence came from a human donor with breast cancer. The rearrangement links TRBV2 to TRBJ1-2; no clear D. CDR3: CASSEAQYGYTF. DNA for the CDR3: TGTGCCAGCAGTGAAGCGCAGTATGGCTACACCTTC.